The 23 T cell receptor beta chains given below trace back to one sample, sequenced in a study of graft-versus-host responses after intestinal transplantation. TCRdb's table, derived via immunoSEQ multiplex PCR, lists solely in-frame clones and lacks some. In the table there are about 27,000 clones, more than 75% of which are singletons. Their antigens remain unidentified. Sample: unstimulated CD4+ T cells sorted from spleen or lymph node cells, taken before intestinal transplant. These receptors originate from a human donor who received an intestinal transplant.

V is TRBV6-6 and J is TRBJ2-1; the match to TRBD2 covers 8 bases. V lost 0 bases to trimming and J lost 8 bases; unmatched junction nucleotides: 6. Germline-derived CDR1 and CDR2 are MNHNY and SVGAGI (reference sequence). The CDR3 runs 15 residues. The CDR3 sequence: CASSYSQSGGYEQFF. CDR3 sequence (DNA): TGTGCCAGCAGTTACTCACAGAGCGGGGGCTATGAGCAGTTCTTC.

This chain links TRBV6-5 with TRBJ1-3, with D unresolved. V was pared by 0 bases and J by 2 bases, with 5 bases between. CDR1 MNHEY and CDR2 SVGAGI come from the germline V gene. This CDR3 has 14 amino acids. CDR3 DNA: TGTGCCAGCAGTTACTCAGAGACTGGAAACACCATATATTTT. Protein sequence: CASSYSETGNTIYF.

The genes are TRBV5-4 and TRBJ2-5; 8 bases are a match to TRBD2. V lost 4 bases and J lost 1; bases outside the gene matches: 3. The CDR3 extends over 14 amino acids. Germline V gene sequence: CDR1 SGHNT, CDR2 YYREEE (reference sequence). CDR3 residues: CASSPAGVQETQYF. DNA for the CDR3: TGTGCCAGCAGCCCAGCGGGAGTCCAAGAGACCCAGTACTTC.

This clone appeared a few times. This chain uses TRBV6-1 with TRBJ1-2, with 9 bases lining up with TRBD1. V trimming: 1 base; J trimming: 9 bases; junction bases outside the gene matches: 12. The CDR3 extends over 16 amino acids. Per germline, CDR1 MNHNS and CDR2 SASEGT. The CDR3 nucleotides read TGTGCCAGCAGTGAAGATACTATCGACAGGGGGGGACGCTACACCTTC. It specifies CASSEDTIDRGGRYTF.

V usage is TRBV7-2 and J usage is TRBJ2-5; no clear D. Germline CDR1 and CDR2: SGHTA and FQGNSA. The CDR3 is 12 residues long. Trimming cost V 8 bases and J 1 base, with 8 bases left between them. CDR3 amino acids: CASQAPQETQYF. In DNA, the CDR3 is TGTGCCAGCCAAGCACCCCAAGAGACCCAGTACTTC.

This chain joins TRBV28 and TRBJ2-7; the match to TRBD1 covers 8 bases. Germline V gene sequence: CDR1 MDHEN, CDR2 SYDVKM. The junction had 14 bases not matched to a gene; V was cut back by 9 bases and J by 7 bases. This CDR3 is built from 14 residues. CDR3 in amino acids: CASTVRQGYGEQYF. The CDR3 nucleotides read TGTGCCAGTACCGTGAGACAGGGGTATGGTGAGCAGTACTTC.

The chain carries TRBV7-2 and TRBJ1-5; no firm D call. V was pared by 4 bases and J by 5 bases, with 12 bases between. Germline V gene lookup returns CDR1 SGHTA and CDR2 FQGNSA. The CDR3 covers 14 residues. The CDR3 sequence is CASSSQAGDQPQHF. CDR3 nucleotide sequence: TGTGCCAGCAGCTCGCAGGCAGGTGATCAGCCCCAGCATTTT.

The chain couples TRBV6-1 to TRBJ2-3; no reliable D call. Between the trimmed V and J ends, which lost 5 bases and 4 bases, there was a span of 4 bases. Per germline, CDR1 MNHNS and CDR2 SASEGT. This CDR3 has 11 residues. Here the CDR3 DNA reads TGTGCCAGCAGTCCGGCAGATACGCAGTATTTT. Translating gives CASSPADTQYF.

The rearrangement joins TRBV21-1 to TRBJ2-4; no check of the table's D call, TRBD2, against the DNA was made. TRBV21-1 is a recognized pseudogene. CDR3 length: 17 amino acids. CDR3 loop: CASTPTFSPLAKNIQYF. CDR3 nucleotide sequence: TGTGCCAGCACACCCACTTTTAGCCCCTTAGCCAAAAACATTCAGTACTTC.

This rearrangement joins TRBV30 to TRBJ1-6, with a weak D call TRBD1 (6 bases). The CDR3 extends over 13 amino acids. Germline V lookup: CDR1 GTSNPN, CDR2 SVGIG (reference sequence). Trimming took 0 bases from V and 6 from J, leaving 6 bases between them. The chain's CDR3 is CAWSVQGNSPLHF. CDR3 DNA sequence: TGTGCCTGGAGTGTACAGGGTAATTCACCCCTCCACTTT. The entire variable domain, with the rest obtained from reference TRBV30 and TRBJ1-6, is as follows: SQTIHQWPATLVQPVGSPLSLECTVEGTSNPNLYWYRQAAGRGLQLLFYSVGIGQISSEVPQNLSASRPQDRQFILSSKKLLLSDSGFYLCAWSVQGNSPLHFGNGTRLTVT.

The chain recombines TRBV11-2 with TRBJ2-2; D is undetermined. The germline CDR1 and CDR2 sequences are SGHAT and FQNNGV. The CDR3 extends over 15 amino acids. Deletions cut 0 bases from V and 2 bases from J, with 7 bases between. The CDR3 reads CASSLDRHNTGELFF. The CDR3 nucleotides read TGTGCCAGCAGCTTAGATCGACACAACACCGGGGAGCTGTTTTTT.

The chain combines TRBV15 with TRBJ2-3; TRBD1 matches at 10 bases. Germline V gives CDR1 LNHNV, CDR2 YYDKDF (reference sequence). V was clipped by 5 bases and J by 3 bases; unmatched bases: 5. The CDR3 has 15 residues. This CDR3 reads CATSPRDRGTDTQYF. CDR3 DNA: TGTGCCACCAGCCCCCGGGACAGGGGAACAGATACGCAGTATTTT.

This rearrangement joins TRBV7-9 to TRBJ2-7; the D gene is possibly TRBD2 (7 bases). V was cut by 5 bases and J by 10 bases, with 12 bases left in between. The CDR3 is 11 amino acids. Germline-derived CDR1 and CDR2 are SEHNR and FQNEAQ (reference sequence). The CDR3 region is CASSPGGGQYF. The CDR3 DNA reads TGTGCCAGCAGCCCGGGGGGCGGACAGTACTTC.

This rearrangement joins TRBV10-3 to TRBJ2-3, with TRBD2 matching 9 bases. V lost 4 bases and J lost 1; bases outside the gene matches: 0. The V gene's germline CDR1 is ENHRY and CDR2 SYGVKD. The length of the CDR3 is 14 residues. The CDR3 DNA follows: TGTGCCATCAGTGGGACTAGCGGCACAGATACGCAGTATTTT. As protein: CAISGTSGTDTQYF.

The chain combines TRBV6-5 with TRBJ1-5; TRBD1 aligns across 11 bases. V was clipped by 5 bases and J by 2 bases; unmatched bases: 2. This CDR3 spans 15 amino acids. Germline V gene lookup returns CDR1 MNHEY and CDR2 SVGAGI. CDR3: CASSPDRGRNQPQHF. Written as DNA, the CDR3 is TGTGCCAGCAGTCCGGACAGGGGGCGCAATCAGCCCCAGCATTTT.

The rearrangement links TRBV5-1 to TRBJ2-5, with D possibly called TRBD1 or TRBD2 (6 bases each). Trimming took off 2 bases at V and 1 base at J, with 9 bases between the two ends. The CDR3 totals 14 residues. Germline CDR1 reads SGHRS; CDR2 reads YFSETQ. CDR3 residues: CASSFRGGQETQYF. The CDR3 nucleotides read TGCGCCAGCAGCTTCAGGGGAGGCCAAGAGACCCAGTACTTC.

This clone was observed once. CDR3 sequence: CASGRGNIQYF. DNA for the CDR3: TGTGCCAGCGGCAGGGGTAACATTCAGTACTTC. The V and J genes are TRBV27 and TRBJ2-4; tentatively, D is TRBD1 (6 bases). Germline V gene lookup returns CDR1 MNHEY and CDR2 SMNVEV (reference sequence). V dropped 8 bases and J dropped 7 bases, with 9 bases sitting between them. The CDR3 extends over 11 amino acids.

The chain carries TRBV5-1 and TRBJ2-3; D is unclear. Deletions cut 2 bases from V and 2 bases from J, with 12 bases between. CDR3 size: 15 residues. The germline V gene has CDR1 SGHRS and CDR2 YFSETQ. DNA for the CDR3: TGCGCCAGCAGCTTCCCGACACACCTCACAGATACGCAGTATTTT. Protein sequence: CASSFPTHLTDTQYF.

This clone was recorded only once. The rearrangement links TRBV19 to TRBJ1-2; D is perhaps TRBD1 (5 bases). The V end was cut by 3 bases, the J end by 6 bases, with 8 bases between. CDR3 length: 12 amino acids. Per germline, CDR1 LNHDA and CDR2 SQIVND (reference sequence). The CDR3 region has the DNA TGTGCCAGTAGTATTCGGGGGAATGGCTACACCTTC. Amino acids: CASSIRGNGYTF.

V is TRBV5-4 and J is TRBJ2-2, with D tentatively TRBD1 (5 bases). This CDR3 is 15 amino acids long. Germline V lookup: CDR1 SGHNT, CDR2 YYREEE (reference sequence). The V end was cut by 4 bases, the J end by 3 bases, with 13 bases between. CDR3 loop: CASSQAGNHTGELFF. In DNA, the CDR3 is TGTGCCAGCAGCCAGGCAGGGAACCACACCGGGGAGCTGTTTTTT. The full variable domain, rest sourced from reference TRBV5-4 and TRBJ2-2, is ETGVTQSPTHLIKTRGQQVTLRCSSQSGHNTVSWYQQALGQGPQFIFQYYREEENGRGNFPPRFSGLQFPNYSSELNVNALELDDSALYLCASSQAGNHTGELFFGEGSRLTVL.

J is TRBJ2-7 and V is TRBV6-1; maybe TRBD1 (6 bases). This CDR3 has 14 residues. Germline CDR1 and CDR2: MNHNS and SASEGT. Trimming left V 2 bases short and J 3 bases short, with 11 bases between. CDR3 sequence (DNA): TGTGCCAGCAGTGAAAGGGGGAACCTCTACGAGCAGTACTTC. Translated, it gives CASSERGNLYEQYF.

The V gene is TRBV11-3, the J gene TRBJ2-7, with a tentative D call TRBD1 (6 bases). The CDR3 covers 15 residues. Germline loops: CDR1 SGHNT, CDR2 YENEEA. Deletions cut 4 bases from V and 0 bases from J, with 13 bases between. The CDR3 bases are TGTGCCAGCAGCTCGAACAGGGAACTCTCCTACGAGCAGTACTTC. It codes for CASSSNRELSYEQYF. Full variable domain (missing parts from reference TRBV11-3 and TRBJ2-7): EAGVVQSPRYKIIEKKQPVAFWCNPISGHNTLYWYLQNLGQGPELLIRYENEEAVDDSQLPKDRFSAERLKGVDSTLKIQPAELGDSAVYLCASSSNRELSYEQYFGPGTRLTVT.

The chain couples TRBV5-1 to TRBJ2-5, with no clear D. Germline V gene sequence: CDR1 SGHRS, CDR2 YFSETQ. V was shortened by 4 bases and J by 5 bases, with 12 bases between the two germline ends. This CDR3 region has 13 residues. The CDR3: CASSGASGETQYF. The CDR3 coding sequence is TGCGCCAGCAGCGGAGCGTCCGGGGAGACCCAGTACTTC.